This T cell receptor (beta chain) emerged from a study of cytomegalovirus exposure and HLA in healthy donors. PCR used 60 Vbeta primers and 13 Jbeta primers. Here immunoSEQ multiplex PCR was the method, and the copy in TCRdb shows in-frame clones only, minus some. The sample shows 140,000 to 150,000 clones, 76% of them seen only once. The V end lost 5 bases, the J end lost 0 bases, and 13 bases lay between the germline ends. The CDR3 contains 15 residues. CDR1 and CDR2 (germline): LNHDA, SQIVND (reference sequence). With regard to this clone: Its specificity is not known.

Findings of the study overall: Later analysis identified a missense DCLRE1C variant that was linked to TCR beta V- and J-gene trimming.

Source material: PBMCs. This sequence joins TRBV19 and TRBJ1-1; the D is unclear. The TCR comes from a man aged 35-49 years in good health and CMV-seronegative. CDR3 DNA sequence: TGTGCCAGTAGTCCGGGGTTGAACCTGAACACTGAAGCTTTCTTT. Protein: CASSPGLNLNTEAFF.